These 11 T cell receptor beta chains share one sample of origin, sequenced in a study of shared clonotypes between healthy human individuals. Only in-frame clones appear in the TCRdb table, and some are missing; sequencing was by immunoSEQ multiplex PCR. Of 1 million to 1.2 million clones detected, around three quarters appear once; the ten largest clones hold more than 0.85%. The sample comprised memory CD4+ T cells from PBMCs. The subset is: CD45RA-negative fraction. The receptors were gathered from a man aged 18 to 29 in good health. Some clones in this sample may be carry-over from other donors' samples.

The chain is built from TRBV7-3 and TRBJ2-5; D remains unclear. The CDR3 covers 13 residues. Trimming took 3 bases from V and 4 from J, leaving 9 bases between them. Germline V lookup: CDR1 SGHTA, CDR2 FQGTGA. As DNA, the CDR3 is TGTGCCAGCAGCTTCCAAGCGACAGAGACCCAGTACTTC. This gives the protein CASSFQATETQYF.

The genes are TRBV9 and TRBJ2-5; the match to TRBD2 covers 7 bases. Germline assignment: CDR1 SGDLS and CDR2 YYNGEE. Unmatched junction bases numbered 6, after V lost 0 bases and J lost 7 bases. The CDR3 has 14 amino acids. The CDR3 sequence is CASSVVSGGGTQYF. For the CDR3, the DNA is TGTGCCAGCAGCGTAGTCAGCGGCGGGGGGACCCAGTACTTC.

This sequence joins TRBV7-3 and TRBJ2-2, with 9 positions matching TRBD2. The CDR3 length is 17 residues. Germline CDR1 SGHTA, CDR2 FQGTGA. After removal of 1 base from V and 7 bases from J, the junction contained 10 bases not matched to a gene. CDR3 sequence: CASSLIFVAGDNGELFF. The CDR3 DNA sequence: TGTGCCAGCAGCTTAATTTTTGTAGCGGGAGATAACGGGGAGCTGTTTTTT.

The genes are TRBV6-5 and TRBJ1-1; D remains unclear. V shed 5 bases and J shed 5 bases, with 12 bases lying between them. The CDR3 spans 13 residues. The germline gives CDR1 MNHEY, CDR2 SVGAGI. The CDR3 DNA sequence: TGTGCCAGCAGTAGCGGCCGGGCGACTGAAGCTTTCTTT. The encoded protein is CASSSGRATEAFF.

This chain links TRBV5-1 with TRBJ2-1; D possibly matches TRBD1 or TRBD2 (5 bases each). The CDR3 sequence is 15 residues long. The germline V gene has CDR1 SGHRS and CDR2 YFSETQ. V dropped 4 bases and J dropped 2 bases, with 13 bases sitting between them. The CDR3 loop reads CASSTYTGPYNEQFF. CDR3 coding DNA: TGCGCCAGCAGCACCTATACGGGACCCTACAATGAGCAGTTCTTC.

The rearrangement links TRBV7-2 to TRBJ1-2; 9 nucleotides align to TRBD1. The CDR3 has 13 residues. Looked up from germline, CDR1 is SGHTA and CDR2 is FQGNSA. Trimming at V came to 4 bases and at J to 7 bases, leaving 4 bases not matched to a gene. The CDR3, as DNA: TGTGCCAGCAGCTCACAGGGGGCTGGTGGCTACACCTTC. It yields the protein CASSSQGAGGYTF.

This clone showed up just once. V usage is TRBV11-2 and J usage is TRBJ2-2, with D possibly being TRBD2 (6 bases). Trimming removed 2 bases at V and 0 bases at J, with 10 bases between. CDR3 length: 16 amino acids. Germline V gene sequence: CDR1 SGHAT, CDR2 FQNNGV. The DNA for the CDR3 is TGTGCCAGCAGCTTATTGGGGACTTCGAACACCGGGGAGCTGTTTTTT. Encoded protein: CASSLLGTSNTGELFF.

For this clone: The identical CDR3 is also encoded by other nucleotide sequences in the sample. This chain connects TRBV28 to TRBJ2-3; D possibly corresponds to TRBD2 (5 bases). CDR3 length: 14 amino acids. Germline V gives CDR1 MDHEN, CDR2 SYDVKM. The V gene lost 5 bases and the J gene lost 0 bases, with 9 bases spanning the gap. The CDR3 region is CASSRRGSTDTQYF. CDR3 bases: TGTGCCAGCAGTCGACGGGGAAGCACAGATACGCAGTATTTT. Full variable domain (remainder filled in from reference TRBV28 and TRBJ2-3): DVKVTQSSRYLVKRTGEKVFLECVQDMDHENMFWYRQDPGLGLRLIYFSYDVKMKEKGDIPEGYSVSREKKERFSLILESASTNQTSMYLCASSRRGSTDTQYFGPGTRLTVL.

Turning to this clone: The same CDR3 can be traced to other DNA sequences in this sample. The rearrangement joins TRBV5-1 to TRBJ2-3, with D perhaps matching TRBD1 or TRBD2 (5 bases each). The germline V and J ends were trimmed by 4 bases and 1 base, with 7 bases remaining between them. Germline CDR1 SGHRS, CDR2 YFSETQ. This CDR3 is built from 13 residues. The CDR3: CASSRGGTDTQYF. CDR3 DNA: TGCGCCAGCAGCCGGGGCGGCACAGATACGCAGTATTTT.

The V gene is TRBV2, the J gene TRBJ1-1, with a tentative D call TRBD1 (5 bases). CDR3 length: 13 residues. Between the trimmed V and J ends, which lost 4 bases and 7 bases, there was a span of 13 bases. Germline-derived CDR1 and CDR2 are SNHLY and FYNNEI. CDR3 residues: CASSGSRGLEAFF. CDR3 DNA: TGTGCCAGCAGTGGTTCCCGGGGCCTTGAAGCTTTCTTT.

The chain couples TRBV19 to TRBJ2-7, with D possibly matching TRBD1 (5 bases). Germline-derived CDR1 and CDR2 are LNHDA and SQIVND (reference sequence). Trimming took 5 bases from V and 1 from J, leaving 15 bases between them. The length of the CDR3 is 15 residues. The CDR3 loop reads CASSSKGSLSYEQYF. The CDR3 DNA sequence: TGTGCCAGTAGTTCGAAGGGGTCCCTGTCCTACGAGCAGTACTTC.